The subject of this entry is one T cell receptor beta chain. Its specificity is unknown. This CDR3 has 16 amino acids. Germline-derived CDR1 and CDR2 are SGHDT and YYEEEE. V was pared by 0 bases and J by 4 bases, with 6 bases of the junction left unmatched. The sample originates from a study of T cell repertoires in cytomegalovirus infection. Across the study: Carrying CMV and the relevant HLA type showed in public TCR beta signatures. Findings and limits, study-wide: The ex vivo response showed dominance by HLA-C-restricted CMV-specific TCR beta clonotypes.

One entry per CDR3 protein results from TCRdb running MiXCR on the reads. The profile shows approximately 310,000 distinct CDR3 sequences, more than 20% of them singletons. The source was cultured PBMCs, collected from culture after CMV antigen stimulation. This TCR came from a human donor in good health (CMV status not recorded). Some clones in this sample may be carry-over from other donors' samples. The chain employs TRBV5-6 and TRBJ2-2; 7 nucleotides line up with TRBD1. The CDR3 coding sequence is TGTGCCAGCAGCTTGGGACAGGGACCCAGCACCGGGGAGCTGTTTTTT. Amino acid sequence: CASSLGQGPSTGELFF.